This passage covers 12 T cell receptor beta chains from one sample sequenced in a study of T cells in Graves' hyperthyroidism and ophthalmopathy. Amplified TCR beta CDR3 regions derived from RNA transcripts. Using the HTBI primer set, a first-round RT-PCR was run on the TCR CDR3. TCRdb reprocessed the multiplex PCR reads via MiXCR and lists one record per CDR3 protein. The top ten clones hold around a third of a sample with about 320,000 distinct CDR3 sequences, roughly 15% of them seen once. The sequenced sample consisted of blood. These receptors originate from a man between 25 and 39 years old with Graves' hyperthyroidism.

This rearrangement joins TRBV5-1 to TRBJ2-5; 8 nucleotides match TRBD1. V was clipped by 1 base and J by 4 bases; unmatched bases: 9. The germline gives CDR1 SGHRS, CDR2 YFSETQ. The length of the CDR3 is 16 residues. The CDR3: CASSLSGTGPLETQYF. CDR3 nucleotides: TGCGCCAGCAGCTTGTCCGGGACAGGTCCTTTAGAGACCCAGTACTTC.

Worth noting for this clonotype: One junction end disagrees with the germline gene, perhaps due to a read error. The CDR3: CAGSRGQGKAGNTIYF. The CDR3 bases are TGTGCCGGCTCGCGGGGACAGGGTAAAGCTGGAAACACCATATATTTT. V is TRBV18 and J is TRBJ1-3, with 9 bases lining up with TRBD1. CDR3 length: 16 residues. Germline CDR1 and CDR2: KGHSH and LQKENI.

V and J are TRBV7-3 and TRBJ2-3, with no clear D. The CDR3 runs 13 residues. Trimming shortened V by 5 bases and J by 4 bases, and 10 bases separated the two germline ends. Germline lookup yields CDR1 SGHTA and CDR2 FQGTGA. The CDR3 DNA reads TGTGCCAGCAGCCCCAACCCCTCAGATACGCAGTATTTT. It translates to CASSPNPSDTQYF.

This clonotype was counted ten times or more. V and J are TRBV28 and TRBJ2-5; 9 nucleotides align to TRBD1. The ends lost 6 bases at V and 5 bases at J; junction bases unmatched: 7. CDR1 and CDR2 from the germline V gene are MDHEN and SYDVKM. CDR3 length: 14 amino acids. As DNA, the CDR3 is TGTGCCAGCAGAGACACAGGGGGCTGGGAGACCCAGTACTTC. Encoded protein: CASRDTGGWETQYF.

The chain has TRBV6-2 or TRBV6-3 and TRBJ2-2, with D maybe TRBD2 (5 bases). Looked up from germline, CDR1 is MNHEY and CDR2 is SVGEGT. This CDR3 spans 15 amino acids. V lost 4 bases and J lost 4, with 13 bases in between. This CDR3 is CASSLSLTSTGELFF. The CDR3 DNA follows: TGTGCCAGCAGTTTAAGCCTTACTAGCACCGGGGAGCTGTTTTTT.

This clonotype was seen many times. The chain links TRBV20-1 to TRBJ2-7, with TRBD2 identical over 10 bases. Germline V gene lookup returns CDR1 DFQATT and CDR2 SNEGSKA (reference sequence). V shed 7 bases, J shed 6 bases, and the junction held 15 bases outside the gene matches. The CDR3 consists of 15 residues. CDR3 DNA sequence: TGCAGTGTCACAGCCCCGGGACTAGCGTCATCCGAGCAGTACTTC. The encoded protein is CSVTAPGLASSEQYF.

This clonotype has only a few counts. The chain couples TRBV19 to TRBJ1-1, with D possibly being TRBD1 (5 bases). Per germline, CDR1 LNHDA and CDR2 SQIVND (reference sequence). Trimming pared 4 bases from V and 1 base from J, leaving 10 bases between. This CDR3 region has 14 residues. CDR3: CASSTGTENTEAFF. The CDR3 bases are TGTGCCAGTAGTACGGGGACCGAGAACACTGAAGCTTTCTTT. Full variable domain (outside the CDR3, taken from reference TRBV19 and TRBJ1-1): DGGITQSPKYLFRKEGQNVTLSCEQNLNHDAMYWYRQDPGQGLRLIYYSQIVNDFQKGDIAEGYSVSREKKESFPLTVTSAQKNPTAFYLCASSTGTENTEAFFGQGTRLTVV.

This clonotype was observed a few times. A read error may produce the germline difference seen at one junction end. V and J are TRBV29-1 and TRBJ2-7; TRBD2 agrees at 8 bases. Germline CDR1 SQVTM, CDR2 ANQGSEA. CDR3 length equals 14 residues. CDR3 DNA sequence: TGCAGCGTGGAAGTAGCGGGAATCTCCTACGAGCAGTACTTC. Protein sequence: CSVEVAGISYEQYF.

This clonotype was counted at least ten times. The V call is TRBV3-1, the J call TRBJ2-5; TRBD2 aligns across 10 bases. Germline CDR1 is LGHDT and CDR2 is YNNKEL (reference sequence). Losses at the gene ends were 3 bases for V and 5 bases for J; bases not matched to a gene: 9. The length of the CDR3 is 16 residues. For the CDR3, the DNA is TGTGCCAGCAGCCATGTCCTCCTAGCGGGAGACGAGACCCAGTACTTC. Residues: CASSHVLLAGDETQYF.

Remarks on this clonotype: Being one base from a much bigger clone, this may be a read error. This rearrangement joins TRBV29-1 to TRBJ2-7; D could derive from TRBD1 or TRBD2 (5 bases each). This CDR3 contains 11 residues. Germline CDR1 is SQVTM and CDR2 is ANQGSEA. This CDR3 reads CSVGEEYERYF. The CDR3 DNA is TGCAGCGTGGGGGAAGAGTACGAGCGGTACTTC.

At least ten counts were recorded for this clonotype. The V gene is TRBV20-1, the J gene TRBJ2-1; 7 bases align to TRBD2. CDR3 length: 17 amino acids. V lost 0 bases, J lost 5 bases, and 13 bases stayed unmatched. Germline-derived CDR1 and CDR2 are DFQATT and SNEGSKA (reference sequence). This CDR3 is CSARDVGEGLIDNEQFF. The CDR3 nucleotides are TGCAGTGCTAGAGATGTCGGGGAGGGCCTTATAGACAATGAGCAGTTCTTC.

This clonotype came up many times. This chain links TRBV27 with TRBJ2-1; 8 nucleotides line up with TRBD2. Germline trimming cut 7 bases from V and 1 base from J; bases unmatched to any gene: 6. The V gene's germline CDR1 is MNHEY and CDR2 SMNVEV (reference sequence). The CDR3 sequence is 15 residues long. In DNA form, the CDR3 reads TGTGCCAGCAAGGAAAGCGGGGGATCCTACAATGAGCAGTTCTTC. Encoded protein: CASKESGGSYNEQFF.